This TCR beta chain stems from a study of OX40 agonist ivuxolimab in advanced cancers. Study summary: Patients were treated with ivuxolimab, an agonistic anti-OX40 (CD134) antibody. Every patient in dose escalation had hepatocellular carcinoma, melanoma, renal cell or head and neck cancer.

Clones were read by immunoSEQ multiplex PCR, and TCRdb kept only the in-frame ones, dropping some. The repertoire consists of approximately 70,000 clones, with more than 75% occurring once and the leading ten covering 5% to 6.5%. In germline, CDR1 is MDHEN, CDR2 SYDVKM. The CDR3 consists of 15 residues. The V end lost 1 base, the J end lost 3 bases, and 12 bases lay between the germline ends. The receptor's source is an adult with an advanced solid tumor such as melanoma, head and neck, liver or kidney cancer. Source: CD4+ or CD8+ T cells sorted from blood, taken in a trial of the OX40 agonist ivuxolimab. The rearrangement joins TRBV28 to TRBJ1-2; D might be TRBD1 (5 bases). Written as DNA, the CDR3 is TGTGCCAGCAGTTTATTATGGACATCGGACTATGGCTACACCTTC. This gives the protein CASSLLWTSDYGYTF.